This TCR beta chain was sequenced for a study of T cells after yellow fever vaccination. This CDR3 comprises 12 residues. The V end was cut by 8 bases, the J end by 11 bases, with 17 bases between. One entry per CDR3 protein results from TCRdb running MiXCR on the 5' RACE reads. The sample shows 300,000 to 400,000 distinct CDR3 sequences, 6.2% of them seen only once. Sequenced material: PBMCs, taken 5 days after the yellow fever booster vaccination. The receptor's source is a man aged 25 to 40 who received the YFV17D yellow fever vaccine. This sequence joins TRBV5-3 and TRBJ1-5; D is uncertain. TRBV5-3 is placed among ORFs of uncertain function. In DNA form, the CDR3 reads TGTGCCAGGAGCGCCGGGATAGGGACCCAGCATTTT. Its translation: CARSAGIGTQHF.